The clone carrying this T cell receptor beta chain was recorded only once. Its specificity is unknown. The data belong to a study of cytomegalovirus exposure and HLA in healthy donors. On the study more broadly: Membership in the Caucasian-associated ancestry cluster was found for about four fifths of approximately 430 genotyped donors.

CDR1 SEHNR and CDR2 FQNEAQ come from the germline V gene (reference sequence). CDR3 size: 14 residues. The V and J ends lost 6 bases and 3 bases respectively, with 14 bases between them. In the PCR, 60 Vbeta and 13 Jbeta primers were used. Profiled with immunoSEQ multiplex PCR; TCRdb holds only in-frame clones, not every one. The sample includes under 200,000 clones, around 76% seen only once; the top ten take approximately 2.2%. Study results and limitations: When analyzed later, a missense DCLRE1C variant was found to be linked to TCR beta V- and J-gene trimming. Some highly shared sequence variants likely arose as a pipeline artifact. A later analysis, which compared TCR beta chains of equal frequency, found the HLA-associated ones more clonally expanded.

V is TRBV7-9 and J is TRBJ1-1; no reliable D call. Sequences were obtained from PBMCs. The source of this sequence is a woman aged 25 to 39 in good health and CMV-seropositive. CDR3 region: CASRRHELDTEAFF. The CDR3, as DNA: TGTGCCAGCAGGCGGCACGAGTTGGACACTGAAGCTTTCTTT.